This entry lists 7 T cell receptor beta chains sequenced from one sample in a study of blood T cell repertoires in COVID-19 (TCRdb year 2020). Library preparation was by the immunoSEQ multiplex PCR assay. TCRdb provides this immuneACCESS table in a form limited to in-frame rearrangements. Some clones are lacking; in checked studies, under half of them reflect an unresolved V gene, and why the rest are absent is not known. The sample includes more than 250,000 clones, with roughly 89% observed a single time. Roughly 6.2% of the sample goes to the ten largest clones. The sequencing sample was made of PBMCs or T cells enriched from blood (not recorded which). All receptors come from a woman in her thirties or forties who had recovered from COVID-19.

The chain has TRBV7-2 and TRBJ1-3; TRBD1 matches at 7 bases. J lost 11 bases, V lost 5 bases, and 3 bases had no gene match. Germline V gene lookup returns CDR1 SGHTA and CDR2 FQGNSA. The CDR3 covers 11 residues. CDR3 sequence (DNA): TGTGCCAGCAGCCAGGGGGTCGCCATATATTTT. Translating gives CASSQGVAIYF.

The chain is built from TRBV6-2 or TRBV6-3 and TRBJ2-7; no reliable D call. Germline V gene sequence: CDR1 MNHEY, CDR2 SVGEGT. The V gene lost 2 bases and the J gene lost 3 bases, with 8 bases spanning the gap. The CDR3 spans 13 residues. The CDR3 is CASSYGQNYEQYF. The DNA for the CDR3 is TGTGCCAGCAGTTACGGTCAGAACTACGAGCAGTACTTC.

This chain connects TRBV20-1 to TRBJ2-7; maybe TRBD1 (6 bases). Per the germline V gene, CDR1 is DFQATT and CDR2 is SNEGSKA (reference sequence). Trimming left V 3 bases short and J 3 bases short, with 18 bases between. This CDR3 contains 15 residues. CDR3 nucleotide sequence: TGCAGTGCTAGTGGCCGGGACAACCGCTTCTACGAGCAGTACTTC. Protein sequence: CSASGRDNRFYEQYF.

This clone was seen more than once but under ten times. Here the CDR3 DNA reads TGTGCCAGCAGTGATGGCGGGACGGGTTTGGGGGAGACCCAGTACTTC. Translated: CASSDGGTGLGETQYF. The gene calls are TRBV6-1 and TRBJ2-5; D perhaps matches TRBD2 (6 bases). V was clipped by 3 bases and J by 5 bases, with 19 bases between them. Germline-derived CDR1 and CDR2 are MNHNS and SASEGT. The CDR3 is 16 residues long.

For this clone: Its ends do not fully match the called genes, so a read error is possible. The chain recombines TRBV7-7 with TRBJ2-7; 8 bases line up with TRBD2. The germline CDR1 and CDR2 sequences are SSHAT and FNYEAQ (reference sequence). There are 16 residues in the CDR3. The CDR3 is CASSPVRGLVCHEQYF. The CDR3 nucleotides read TGTGCTAGCAGCCCCGTGAGGGGACTAGTGTGCCACGAGCAGTACTTC.

For this clone: The identical CDR3 is also encoded by other nucleotide sequences in the sample. This chain joins TRBV5-1 and TRBJ2-7, with 8 positions matching TRBD2. The V gene's germline CDR1 is SGHRS and CDR2 YFSETQ. CDR3 length: 15 residues. V shed 1 base and J 1 base; nucleotides not matched to a gene: 4. CDR3 in amino acids: CASSLRLAGSYEQYF. CDR3 nucleotides: TGCGCCAGCAGCTTGAGGCTAGCGGGTTCCTACGAGCAGTACTTC.

V is TRBV18 and J is TRBJ2-1, with TRBD2 identical over 9 bases. This CDR3 is built from 16 residues. Germline-derived CDR1 and CDR2 are KGHSH and LQKENI. J was trimmed by 10 bases and V by 6 bases; bases with no gene match: 16. CDR3 residues: CASSQPLTSGLREQFF. The CDR3 region has the DNA TGTGCCAGCTCGCAGCCTTTGACTAGCGGCCTTAGAGAGCAGTTCTTC.